This T cell receptor (beta chain) was observed in a study of T-cell reconstitution after alpha-beta-depleted transplantation in children (dated by TCRdb to the mid-2010s). Study-level background: T-cell immune reconstitution after TCRalphabeta/CD19-depleted allogeneic hematopoietic cell transplantation in children was quantitatively tracked in the study by means of TCR repertoire profiling.

The method behind the library was PCR. Sequencing instrument: Illumina HiSeq 2500. TCR library preparation used molecular barcoding, with unique molecular identifiers applied to normalize quantification of the TCRbeta repertoire. In TCRdb, the public reads were trimmed at Q25 with fastp and aligned with MiXCR, with productive beta chains retained. Entries are consolidated by CDR3 protein sequence, retaining the most common genes and DNA. This sample lists around 200,000 distinct CDR3 sequences; roughly 15% were detected once. Together, the top ten hold around two fifths of the sample. This clonotype was seen more than once but under ten times. The antigen it recognizes is unknown. The record has no base qualities; no much larger clone is one base away. This specimen's treatment or condition label, interpreted: allogeneic hematopoietic cell transplantation with graft depleted of TCRalphabeta T cells and CD19 B cells. The transplant recipients were children given TCRalphabeta/CD19-depleted allogeneic hematopoietic cell grafts.

The CDR1 and CDR2 encoded by the germline V gene (reference sequence) are LGHDT and YNNKEL. V and J lose 4 bases and 0 bases, and a span of 9 bases separates them. From the cysteine up to the phenylalanine, the CDR3 has a length of 14 residues. The DNA shown is the 42-base CDR3, in frame from base 1. General conclusions and limits of the study: Over subsequent months, a decline in hyperexpanded clone frequencies was noted, and after one year, T-cell counts and TCRbeta diversity were mostly ascribed to newly produced T cells. The apparently early alphabetaT-cell count recovery about two months after transplant was reportedly dependent on only several hundred rapidly expanded clones derived from non-depleted graft cells. In some patients, high TCRbeta diversity at day 60 was attributed to recipient T cells and intrathymic progenitors that had survived conditioning.

The chain is assembled from TRBV3-1 and TRBJ1-1; the D gene is unclear. This clonotype was obtained from a male patient between 2 and 10 years old who had a stem cell transplant for acute lymphoblastic leukemia, so the T cells may come from the graft donor. The sample consisted of PBMCs, mostly from graft donor cells, taken 360 days after TCRalphabeta/CD19-depleted stem cell transplant. The DNA is as follows: TGTGCCAGCAGCCCGACGGCGATGAACACTGAAGCTTTCTTT. Translated, it reads CASSPTAMNTEAFF.